Included here is one T cell receptor (beta chain) sequence, with context. Unique molecular identifiers were incorporated during preparation of the TCRbeta library. MiXCR was run by TCRdb on the PCR reads, yielding one entry per CDR3 protein. The profile covers some 500,000 distinct CDR3 sequences, with 32% appearing a single time and 2% to 2.5% taken by the ten largest. V was shortened by 0 bases and J by 2 bases, with 12 bases between the two germline ends. CDR1 is LGHNA, CDR2 YNFKEQ, per germline. The CDR3 spans 16 residues. The sample comes from a study of T-cell reconstitution after alpha-beta-depleted transplantation in children.

This receptor was identified in a human donor who donated a stem cell graft to a child with aplastic anemia. The sequencing used PBMCs from the stem cell graft donor, collected from the stem cell graft. The chain combines TRBV4-2 with TRBJ2-3; either TRBD1 or TRBD2 may supply D (6 bases each). The chain's CDR3 is CASSQDEGGITDTQYF. CDR3 coding DNA: TGTGCCAGCAGCCAAGATGAAGGGGGGATCACAGATACGCAGTATTTT.